This TCR beta chain emerged from a study of molecular identifiers for immune sequencing clone quantification. This clonotype was detected only a few times. Libraries of bulk TCR were made by previously described methods (with listed TCR primers). Each CDR3 protein is one row after TCRdb ran MiXCR on the PCR reads. The sample lists under 350,000 distinct CDR3 sequences, roughly 23% occurring once. Germline assignment: CDR1 SEHNR and CDR2 FQNEAQ (reference sequence). Deletions cut 2 bases from V and 8 bases from J, with 12 bases between. The CDR3 length is 13 residues. The rearrangement joins TRBV7-9 to TRBJ1-1; D is unresolved. The TCR was taken from a human donor in good health. Some libraries in this study had Jurkat cell RNA spiked in. Sequenced input: naive CD8+ T cells from blood, with Jurkat cell RNA spiked in. Subset defined: FACS-sorted CD8+CD4-CCR7+CD45RA+ naive T cells. The CDR3 region has the DNA TGTGCCAGCAGCTTAATCGGCCGGGAGGAAGCTTTCTTT. Its translation: CASSLIGREEAFF.